The sequence of this T cell receptor (beta chain) was determined in a study of blood T cell repertoires in COVID-19. There are 13 residues in the CDR3. Germline CDR1 is LNHDA and CDR2 is SQIVND (reference sequence). Trimming pared 9 bases from V and 8 bases from J, leaving 17 bases between. In the authors' methods: Estimation of nucleated cell counts was performed using reference gene primer amplification. Using immunoSEQ multiplex PCR, the repertoire was profiled, and TCRdb retains in-frame clones only, with some absent. That table supplies the V and J calls and clone size; D and trimming were determined from the DNA. This table has 200,000 to 300,000 clones, roughly four fifths appearing once. This clone was picked up a small number of times.

The material sequenced was peripheral blood. J is TRBJ2-1 and V is TRBV19, with D maybe TRBD1 (5 bases). This receptor was identified in a woman of 80 years or more with acute or convalescent COVID-19. The CDR3 DNA is TGTGCCAGCCCAGGACAAACCAGGGATGAGCAGTTCTTC. This sequence encodes CASPGQTRDEQFF.